The present TCR beta chain was sequenced within a study of T cells in Graves' hyperthyroidism and ophthalmopathy. General study points: Researchers found most expanded thyroid clonotypes above 0.001 in blood as well.

The ends were cut back, 3 bases at V and 4 bases at J, with 13 bases in the middle. The CDR3 runs 14 residues. Germline CDR1 DFQATT, CDR2 SNEGSKA (reference sequence). A remark on this clonotype: Its antigen is still unknown.

Amplified regions were TCR beta CDR3 sequences from RNA transcripts. RT-PCR in the first round (using the HTBI primer set) targeted the TCR CDR3. TCRdb independently ran MiXCR on the multiplex PCR reads; one entry per CDR3 protein. The table lists 500,000 to 800,000 distinct CDR3 sequences, 45% of them singletons. Based on clinical symptoms, serum thyroxine and TRAb, thyroid ultrasound and orbital computed tomography, diagnoses were reached. Sequencing was performed on peripheral blood or thyroid tissue (not recorded which). This TCR came from an adult man with Graves' disease, either hyperthyroidism or ophthalmopathy (not recorded which). The rearrangement uses TRBV20-1 and TRBJ1-5; a possible D gene is TRBD1 (5 bases). The CDR3 DNA is TGCAGTGCTAGGGTCGGCAGGGCAAATCAGCCCCAGCATTTT. It translates to CSARVGRANQPQHF.